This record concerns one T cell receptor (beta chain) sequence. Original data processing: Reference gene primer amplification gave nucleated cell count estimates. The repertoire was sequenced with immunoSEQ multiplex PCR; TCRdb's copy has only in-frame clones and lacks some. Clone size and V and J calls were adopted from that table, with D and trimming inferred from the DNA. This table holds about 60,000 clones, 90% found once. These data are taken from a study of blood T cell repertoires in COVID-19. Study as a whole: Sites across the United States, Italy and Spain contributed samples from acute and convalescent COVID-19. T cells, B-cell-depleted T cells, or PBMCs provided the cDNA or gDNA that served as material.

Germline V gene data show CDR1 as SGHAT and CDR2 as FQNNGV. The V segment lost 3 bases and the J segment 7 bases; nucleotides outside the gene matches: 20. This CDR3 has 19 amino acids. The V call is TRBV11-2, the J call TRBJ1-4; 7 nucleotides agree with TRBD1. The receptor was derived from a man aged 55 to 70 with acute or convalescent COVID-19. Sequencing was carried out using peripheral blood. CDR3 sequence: CASSFPNPKQGEDGEKLFF. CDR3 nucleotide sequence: TGTGCCAGCAGCTTCCCAAACCCGAAGCAGGGGGAGGATGGTGAAAAACTGTTTTTT.